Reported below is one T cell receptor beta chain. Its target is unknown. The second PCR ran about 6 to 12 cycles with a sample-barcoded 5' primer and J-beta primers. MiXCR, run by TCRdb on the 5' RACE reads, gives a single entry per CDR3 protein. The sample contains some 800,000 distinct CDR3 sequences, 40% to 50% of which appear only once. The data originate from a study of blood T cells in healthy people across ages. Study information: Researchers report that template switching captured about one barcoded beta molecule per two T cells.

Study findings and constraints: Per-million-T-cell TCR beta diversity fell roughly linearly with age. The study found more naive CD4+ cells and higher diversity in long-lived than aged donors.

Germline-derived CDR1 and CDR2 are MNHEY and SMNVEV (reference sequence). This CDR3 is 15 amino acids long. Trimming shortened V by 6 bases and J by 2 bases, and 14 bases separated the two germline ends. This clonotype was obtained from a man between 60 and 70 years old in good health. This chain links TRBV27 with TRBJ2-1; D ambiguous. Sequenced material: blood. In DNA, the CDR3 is TGTGCCAGCAGACCCGGGCTAATGGCCTACAATGAGCAGTTCTTC. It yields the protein CASRPGLMAYNEQFF.